This T cell receptor (beta chain) was observed in a study of T cell repertoires in cytomegalovirus infection. At the level of the study: The authors used CMV epitopes that were HLA-C-restricted (recently identified) and HLA-B-restricted (well studied). In public TCR beta signatures, there were indications of both CMV infection and matching HLA type.

A remark on this clonotype: Its specificity is unknown.

V gave up 0 bases and J gave up 7 bases; unmatched junction bases: 3. Germline V gives CDR1 MGHRA, CDR2 YSYEKL. The CDR3 has 14 amino acids. TCRdb re-called the reads with MiXCR, one entry per CDR3 protein. The table records around 430,000 distinct CDR3 sequences, roughly 42% of them present only once. Study observations and caveats: HLA-C-restricted CMV clonotypes gave the most frequent clonotype in two of eight donors. The cumulative frequency of public TCR beta families identified carriers of CMV plus the relevant HLA.

J is TRBJ1-2 and V is TRBV4-1, with 9 positions matching TRBD1. The sample in question was cultured PBMCs, obtained from culture after CMV antigen stimulation. The sequence came from a human donor in good health (CMV status not recorded). Some clones in this sample may be carry-over from other donors' samples. DNA of the CDR3: TGCGCCAGCAGCCAAGACCTGGGACAGGGTGGCTACACCTTC. This codes for CASSQDLGQGGYTF.